This TCR beta chain was captured by sequencing in a study of tumor-infiltrating lymphocytes in primary liver carcinoma. Regarding the study as a whole: It was in tumors, not blood, that the top-250-clone fraction was significantly higher (p = 0.039).

Germline assignment: CDR1 SGHAT and CDR2 FQNNGV. This CDR3 contains 14 residues. A remark on this clonotype: Its cognate antigen is unknown. An end of the junction differs from the germline gene, which may be a read error.

Total RNA amounting to roughly 450 ng was the source from which TCR beta cDNA was made with a constant-region primer. Three nested multiplex PCR rounds, a slightly modified ARM-PCR, produced the libraries for TCR beta. Primers for the first two PCR rounds were TRBV1-TRBV30 forward primers and a C-beta reverse primer (around 10 cycles per round). Each CDR3 protein is one row after TCRdb ran MiXCR on the multiplex PCR reads. The sample shows 40,000 to 55,000 distinct CDR3 sequences, 70% to 85% of them seen only once. Scientists recovered RNA and DNA together from around 20-30 mg of unsorted bulk tissue.

V and J are TRBV11-2 and TRBJ2-7, with 7 nucleotides matching TRBD2. This receptor was identified in a man aged 40-49 years with primary liver carcinoma and hepatitis B virus infection. The sequencing sample was made of liver tumor tissue from sampling region 5. Sample subset: tumor region T5, tumor centre. As DNA, the CDR3 is TGTGCCAGCAGCGGTCCTAGCGGCCCATACGAGCGGTACTTC. The encoded protein is CASSGPSGPYERYF.